This section outlines one T cell receptor (beta chain) sequence together with its context. The target of this receptor is not known. Base qualities are not provided; no much larger clone lies one nucleotide away. The data were obtained in a study of cytotoxic CD8 clonotypes in ibrutinib-treated CLL (TCRdb year 2021). With respect to the entire study: The cohort was composed of about 10 relapsed/refractory and around 14 treatment-naive patients; IGHV unmutated status was identified in roughly 17 patients. Cryopreserved peripheral blood mononuclear cells were obtained before treatment, at response, and at either sustained remission or disease progression. Every remission and progressive disease sample was obtained while ibrutinib was still being received by the patients. On average, each sample yielded about 250,000 productive templates and about 95,000 productive rearrangements. Of the approximately 86 people in the trial, 25 to 30 had longitudinal samples available. Response samples were obtained after a median of around 11 months of treatment, with a range of about 6 to 36 months. Responses were partial in 24 patients and complete in 2; after median about 5.5 years follow-up, around 15 stayed in remission and roughly twelve progressed. Results and caveats for the whole study, not just this receptor: At ibrutinib response clonality went up, during sustained remission it held steady, and at progression it dropped back toward baseline. Baseline clonality was found to be higher than that of age-matched healthy donors and was strongly correlated with circulating CD8+ T-cell counts. Public clonotypes were rare and either shrank or stayed stable during treatment, and the rise in clonality at ibrutinib response reflected expansion of private clonotypes. Lymph node repertoires were not examined, and the timing of sampling was not matched between patients in sustained remission and those whose disease progressed.

On a MiSeq, deep resolution sequencing aimed for a depth between 1 in 1 million and 1 in 200,000 T cells, with each clonotype covered 10x on average. TCR beta libraries were generated with the immunoSEQ hsTCRB Kit. The original methods were these. Data were analyzed with ImmunoSEQ Data Assistant and ImmunoSEQ Analyzer, with V, D and J genes assigned per IMGT definitions. Clonality, which ranges from 0 to 1, was calculated by subtracting the normalized Shannon entropy of productive rearrangement frequencies from one. Only overrepresented clonotypes making up at least 0.05% of the repertoire of each patient were included in the public clonotype analysis. Around 12 age-matched healthy donor repertoires from immuneACCESS were used as controls for clonality. As stored in TCRdb, this immuneACCESS dataset retains in-frame rearrangements with V and J assigned. A fraction of the clones does not appear; measured against another copy, unresolved V genes explain less than half of the discrepancy, and the remainder lacks a known reason. V, J and clone size were drawn from that table, and D and trimming were deduced from the DNA. For this sample the table gives roughly 300,000 clones, of which about 72% were detected only once. Of the sample, about 5% falls within the top ten clones.

In the paper's terms, the time point label means: progressive disease on ibrutinib. For TCR beta library preparation, about 2 micrograms of genomic DNA were extracted from the cryopreserved PBMCs. Longitudinal blood samples from CLL patients receiving ibrutinib monotherapy were subjected to high-throughput TCR beta sequencing. The patients took part in an open-label, single-center phase 2 trial of ibrutinib monotherapy. The sequence was obtained from a human donor with chronic lymphocytic leukemia. Sample: PBMCs, taken at disease progression, from a patient treated with ibrutinib.

CDR3 region: CASSAGLRGYTF. The DNA is as follows: TGTGCCAGCAGCGCAGGACTGCGGGGCTACACCTTC. This receptor chain uses TRBV5-6 and TRBJ1-2; no D gene is confidently identified. The CDR3 covers 12 residues, taking in both the cysteine and the phenylalanine. Kept here is only the CDR3 DNA, which spans 36 bases and is read in frame from base 1. Per the germline V gene, SGHDT is the CDR1 and YYEEEE is the CDR2. Trimming takes 4 bases from V and 8 bases from J, and the germline ends sit 12 bases apart.